These 29 T cell receptor beta chains were sequenced from one sample in a study of cytomegalovirus exposure and HLA in healthy donors. The PCR made use of 60 Vbeta and 13 Jbeta primers. The data were produced by immunoSEQ multiplex PCR, yet TCRdb's version contains in-frame clones alone and is incomplete. The sample contains roughly 120,000 clones, 74% of which appear only once. The sequencing sample was made of PBMCs. These receptors were collected from a woman aged 45-60 years in good health and CMV-seropositive.

The chain uses TRBV28 and TRBJ1-3, with D unclear. Trimming removed 3 bases from V and 5 bases from J, with 8 bases in between. The CDR3 spans 13 residues. Germline V lookup: CDR1 MDHEN, CDR2 SYDVKM. Here the CDR3 reads CASSFVERNTIYF. For the CDR3, the DNA is TGTGCCAGCAGTTTTGTTGAGAGAAACACCATATATTTT.

The V call is TRBV7-9, the J call TRBJ1-5; 8 bases agree with TRBD1. Germline CDR1 is SEHNR and CDR2 is FQNEAQ (reference sequence). Losses at the gene ends were 4 bases for V and 2 bases for J; bases not matched to a gene: 4. The CDR3 length is 15 residues. CDR3 protein: CASSSGGLGNQPQHF. DNA for the CDR3: TGTGCCAGCAGCTCAGGGGGCCTGGGCAATCAGCCCCAGCATTTT.

The chain has TRBV19 and TRBJ2-4; TRBD1 matches at 9 bases. The J segment lost 7 bases and the V segment lost 6 bases, leaving 7 bases of the junction unmatched. Germline V gives CDR1 LNHDA, CDR2 SQIVND (reference sequence). The CDR3 sequence is 14 residues long. In DNA, the CDR3 is TGTGCCAGTAGCACAGGGGGCGTTGATAACATTCAGTACTTC. This sequence encodes CASSTGGVDNIQYF.

The V gene is TRBV10-3, the J gene TRBJ2-5; D possibly corresponds to TRBD1 (5 bases). The CDR3 has 13 residues. The germline gives CDR1 ENHRY, CDR2 SYGVKD. V was shortened by 4 bases and J by 3 bases, with 9 bases between the two germline ends. CDR3 DNA: TGTGCCATCAGTGGGACACAGGAAGAGACCCAGTACTTC. This codes for CAISGTQEETQYF.

This clone was seen just once. The chain recombines TRBV19 with TRBJ2-7; no clear D. The germline V gene has CDR1 LNHDA and CDR2 SQIVND (reference sequence). Trimming took 5 bases from V and 6 from J, leaving 14 bases between them. CDR3 length equals 13 residues. The CDR3 reads CASSAAPHGEQYF. In DNA form, the CDR3 reads TGTGCCAGTAGTGCCGCACCGCACGGCGAGCAGTACTTC.

This chain uses TRBV19 with TRBJ1-4, with a weak D call TRBD1 (6 bases). CDR3 length equals 16 residues. Trimming took 6 bases from V and 4 from J, leaving 18 bases between them. The germline CDR1 and CDR2 sequences are LNHDA and SQIVND (reference sequence). In DNA, the CDR3 is TGTGCCAGTAGACAGGGCGTGTTATCGTTTAATGAAAAACTGTTTTTT. This translates into CASRQGVLSFNEKLFF. Full variable domain (missing parts from reference TRBV19 and TRBJ1-4): DGGITQSPKYLFRKEGQNVTLSCEQNLNHDAMYWYRQDPGQGLRLIYYSQIVNDFQKGDIAEGYSVSREKKESFPLTVTSAQKNPTAFYLCASRQGVLSFNEKLFFGSGTQLSVL.

This clone was recorded a few times. The chain links TRBV16 to TRBJ1-5; weak D call: TRBD1 (6 bases). V lost 3 bases to trimming and J lost 5 bases, with 8 bases between them. This CDR3 is built from 13 residues. Germline V lookup: CDR1 KGHSY, CDR2 FQNENV. CDR3: CASSQGAYQPQHF. CDR3 bases: TGTGCCAGCAGCCAGGGGGCTTATCAGCCCCAGCATTTT.

The chain uses TRBV28 and TRBJ2-6, with D perhaps TRBD1 (6 bases). Looked up from germline, CDR1 is MDHEN and CDR2 is SYDVKM. This CDR3 spans 15 amino acids. V gave up 11 bases and J gave up 0 bases, with 14 bases separating them. CDR3 bases: TGTGCCCCAGGGCAGGGGCGCTCTGGGGCCAACGTCCTGACTTTC. The encoded protein is CAPGQGRSGANVLTF.

The gene calls are TRBV5-4 and TRBJ2-3; 7 bases align to TRBD1. V shed 1 base and J 3 bases; nucleotides not matched to a gene: 5. Germline assignment: CDR1 SGHNT and CDR2 YYREEE (reference sequence). The CDR3 totals 15 residues. CDR3 bases: TGTGCCAGCAGCTTGATCAGGGGGTGGACAGATACGCAGTATTTT. Protein sequence: CASSLIRGWTDTQYF.

On this clone: Sequence at one end of the junction differs from germline and may be a read error. The gene calls are TRBV7-9 and TRBJ1-2, with a possible D match to TRBD1 (6 bases). Germline loops: CDR1 SEHNR, CDR2 FQNEAQ (reference sequence). This CDR3 contains 12 residues. CDR3 in amino acids: CSSSLQGFGYTF. The DNA for the CDR3 is TGTTCCAGCAGCTTACAGGGTTTTGGCTACACCTTC.

The V gene is TRBV29-1, the J gene TRBJ1-2; the D gene is possibly TRBD1 (5 bases). From germline, CDR1 is SQVTM and CDR2 ANQGSEA. CDR3 size: 16 residues. V lost 0 bases, J lost 5 bases, and 19 bases lay in between. CDR3 residues: CSVEDFSGRGPYGYTF. Here the CDR3 DNA reads TGCAGCGTTGAAGATTTTAGCGGTAGGGGCCCTTATGGCTACACCTTC.

The chain joins TRBV27 to TRBJ2-7, with D tentatively TRBD1 (6 bases). This CDR3 is 17 amino acids long. Germline V CDR1 and CDR2: MNHEY, SMNVEV (reference sequence). The V gene lost 7 bases and the J gene lost 1 base, with 23 bases spanning the gap. The CDR3 coding sequence is TGTGCCAGCACCCCCTGGGGGCGATCCGGCAGATCCTACGAGCAGTACTTC. This gives the protein CASTPWGRSGRSYEQYF.

On this clone: The junction and the germline gene differ at one end; a read error may be behind it. This chain links TRBV5-6 with TRBJ1-2, with 8 bases that match TRBD1. This CDR3 region has 12 residues. The germline CDR1 and CDR2 sequences are SGHDT and YYEEEE. CDR3 in amino acids: CASSVRDRTIRF. CDR3 bases: TGTGCCAGCAGCGTCCGGGACAGGACAATACGCTTC. The whole variable domain, remainder taken from reference TRBV5-6 and TRBJ1-2, is DAGVTQSPTHLIKTRGQQVTLRCSPKSGHDTVSWYQQALGQGPQFIFQYYEEEERQRGNFPDRFSGHQFPNYSSELNVNALLLGDSALYLCASSVRDRTIRFGSGTRLTVV.

This clone occurred once. The chain uses TRBV5-1 and TRBJ2-2; TRBD1 is a possible D gene (6 bases). Germline CDR1 SGHRS, CDR2 YFSETQ. Trimming pared 4 bases from V and 9 bases from J, leaving 16 bases between. The CDR3 runs to 14 residues. The CDR3 sequence is CASSPGQPSRELFF. CDR3 DNA sequence: TGCGCCAGCAGCCCTGGACAGCCCAGCAGGGAGCTGTTTTTT.

The chain carries TRBV11-3 and TRBJ2-1, with D maybe TRBD2 (6 bases). The V end lost 2 bases, the J end lost 0 bases, and 14 bases lay between the germline ends. Germline assignment: CDR1 SGHNT and CDR2 YENEEA. The CDR3 contains 17 residues. DNA of the CDR3: TGTGCCAGCAGCTTAAATCGGGGGTCCAGCTCCTACAATGAGCAGTTCTTC. This encodes CASSLNRGSSSYNEQFF.

V and J are TRBV28 and TRBJ1-2; D is perhaps TRBD1 (5 bases). The CDR3 sequence is 13 residues long. Germline V gives CDR1 MDHEN, CDR2 SYDVKM. Trimming removed 2 bases from V and 6 bases from J, with 10 bases in between. CDR3 nucleotide sequence: TGTGCCAGCAGTTTAGGGGGGTGGGATGGCTACACCTTC. Residues: CASSLGGWDGYTF.

About this clone: Distinct nucleotide sequences in the sample also encode this CDR3. V gene TRBV5-1 combines with J gene TRBJ1-2, with TRBD1 identical over 10 bases. Losses at the gene ends were 0 bases for V and 6 bases for J; bases not matched to a gene: 2. The CDR3 is 14 amino acids. The V gene's germline CDR1 is SGHRS and CDR2 YFSETQ. DNA for the CDR3: TGCGCCAGCAGCTTGGGACAGGGGGCGCATGGCTACACCTTC. Amino acids: CASSLGQGAHGYTF.

This chain links TRBV5-1 with TRBJ2-7, with TRBD2 identical over 9 bases. This CDR3 spans 13 amino acids. Trimming removed 6 bases from V and 3 bases from J; junction bases left unmatched: 4. CDR1 and CDR2 (germline): SGHRS, YFSETQ. CDR3 in DNA: TGCGCCAGCAATGCGGGAGGGGGCTACGAGCAGTACTTC. It yields the protein CASNAGGGYEQYF. Filled out from reference TRBV5-1 and TRBJ2-7, the complete variable domain reads KAGVTQTPRYLIKTRGQQVTLSCSPISGHRSVSWYQQTPGQGLQFLFEYFSETQRNKGNFPGRFSGRQFSNSRSEMNVSTLELGDSALYLCASNAGGGYEQYFGPGTRLTVT.

This clone was found a few times. Other DNA sequences in this specimen translate into the identical CDR3. CDR3 nucleotides: TGTGCCAGCAGCTTAGGACAGGGAGGCCAGCCCCAGCATTTT. It codes for CASSLGQGGQPQHF. The chain carries TRBV7-9 and TRBJ1-5; 7 bases are shared with TRBD1. V shed 1 base and J 7 bases; nucleotides not matched to a gene: 4. The germline CDR1 and CDR2 sequences are SEHNR and FQNEAQ (reference sequence). The CDR3 sequence is 14 residues long.

The rearrangement links TRBV27 to TRBJ2-6, with a weak D call TRBD1 (6 bases). Per germline, CDR1 MNHEY and CDR2 SMNVEV (reference sequence). The germline V and J ends were trimmed by 2 bases and 1 base, with 15 bases remaining between them. This CDR3 region has 18 residues. The CDR3 sequence: CASSLPEEDRSGANVLTF. The CDR3 nucleotides read TGTGCCAGCAGTTTACCCGAAGAAGACAGGTCTGGGGCCAACGTCCTGACTTTC.

The rearrangement joins TRBV6-4 to TRBJ1-5; D gene ambiguous. From germline, CDR1 is MRHNA and CDR2 SNTAGT. This CDR3 spans 13 amino acids. V lost 4 bases and J 0 bases, leaving 4 bases between the germline ends. CDR3 in amino acids: CASSADSNQPQHF. The CDR3 DNA follows: TGTGCCAGCAGTGCAGATAGCAATCAGCCCCAGCATTTT.

V usage is TRBV6-5 and J usage is TRBJ1-3, with 10 bases fitting TRBD1. The V gene's germline CDR1 is MNHEY and CDR2 SVGAGI. J lost 6 bases, V lost 4 bases, and 6 bases had no gene match. The CDR3 is made up of 15 amino acids. CDR3: CASSFTGTGENTIYF. The CDR3 DNA follows: TGTGCCAGCAGTTTCACCGGGACAGGGGAAAACACCATATATTTT.

J is TRBJ2-7 and V is TRBV18; 7 bases are shared with TRBD1. CDR3 length: 16 residues. Germline V lookup: CDR1 KGHSH, CDR2 LQKENI. V lost 4 bases, J lost 0 bases, and 9 bases stayed unmatched. In DNA form, the CDR3 reads TGTGCCAGCTCACTGGTCCGGCCAGGGGGCTCCTACGAGCAGTACTTC. It is translated as CASSLVRPGGSYEQYF.

The chain employs TRBV21-1 and TRBJ2-5; the table's D call of TRBD1 was not tested on the DNA. TRBV21-1 is described as a pseudogene. The CDR3 is made up of 15 amino acids. In nucleotides, the CDR3 is TGTGCCAGCACCCGGGACAGCCCACCGTGTGAGACCCAGTACTTC. Translation gives CASTRDSPPCETQYF.

The table lists this clone with a count of one. The chain recombines TRBV9 with TRBJ1-2; D is ambiguous. The CDR3 consists of 14 residues. Germline CDR1 SGDLS, CDR2 YYNGEE. V lost 0 bases and J 8 bases, leaving 14 bases between the germline ends. In nucleotides, the CDR3 is TGTGCCAGCAGCGTAGCCCTGGGTGAGAGGGGCTACACCTTC. This translates into CASSVALGERGYTF.

The chain joins TRBV19 to TRBJ1-5; 8 nucleotides agree with TRBD1. The CDR3 extends over 14 amino acids. CDR1 and CDR2 from the germline V gene are LNHDA and SQIVND (reference sequence). With V trimmed by 5 bases and J by 2 bases, 2 bases remained unmatched. The CDR3 is CASSPDRGNQPQHF. The CDR3 nucleotides are TGTGCCAGTAGTCCGGACAGGGGCAATCAGCCCCAGCATTTT. The whole variable domain, remainder taken from reference TRBV19 and TRBJ1-5, is DGGITQSPKYLFRKEGQNVTLSCEQNLNHDAMYWYRQDPGQGLRLIYYSQIVNDFQKGDIAEGYSVSREKKESFPLTVTSAQKNPTAFYLCASSPDRGNQPQHFGDGTRLSIL.

This chain joins TRBV2 and TRBJ1-2, with 7 positions matching TRBD1. CDR1 is SNHLY, CDR2 FYNNEI, per germline. Trimming at V came to 6 bases and at J to 8 bases, leaving 9 bases not matched to a gene. The CDR3 is made up of 13 amino acids. The CDR3 sequence: CASSLGQGGGYTF. CDR3 nucleotides: TGTGCCAGCAGCCTCGGGCAGGGGGGCGGCTACACCTTC.

The rearrangement uses TRBV5-1 and TRBJ1-4; 11 bases are a match to TRBD1. The CDR3 spans 14 residues. V dropped 4 bases and J dropped 5; count of bases not matched to a gene: 1. Looked up from germline, CDR1 is SGHRS and CDR2 is YFSETQ. This chain's CDR3 is CASSRDRGNEKLFF. The CDR3 coding sequence is TGCGCCAGCAGCCGGGACAGGGGGAATGAAAAACTGTTTTTT.

The V gene is TRBV19, the J gene TRBJ1-1; weak D call: TRBD1 (5 bases). CDR1 LNHDA and CDR2 SQIVND come from the germline V gene (reference sequence). V was trimmed by 2 bases and J by 1 base, leaving 8 bases between them. The length of the CDR3 is 14 residues. CDR3 region: CASSIKGWNTEAFF. In nucleotides, the CDR3 is TGTGCCAGTAGTATAAAGGGGTGGAACACTGAAGCTTTCTTT. The complete variable domain, with remaining parts taken from reference TRBV19 and TRBJ1-1, reads DGGITQSPKYLFRKEGQNVTLSCEQNLNHDAMYWYRQDPGQGLRLIYYSQIVNDFQKGDIAEGYSVSREKKESFPLTVTSAQKNPTAFYLCASSIKGWNTEAFFGQGTRLTVV.